Listed here are 13 T cell receptor beta chains from one sample, sequenced in a study of T cell responses to AZD1222 COVID-19 vaccine. TCRdb's table, derived via immunoSEQ multiplex PCR, lists solely in-frame clones and lacks some. The table lists 68,000 or so clones, around nine tenths of them singletons. The sequenced sample was peripheral blood, obtained on day 0 of AZD1222 vaccination. Receptor source: an adult in good health.

V gene TRBV5-4 combines with J gene TRBJ2-2, with 10 bases fitting TRBD2. Looked up from germline, CDR1 is SGHNT and CDR2 is YYREEE (reference sequence). This CDR3 contains 16 residues. After removal of 3 bases from V and 3 bases from J, the junction contained 5 bases not matched to a gene. CDR3 nucleotides: TGTGCCAGCAGCTGGGGACTAGCGAGAGACACCGGGGAGCTGTTTTTT. Translated, it gives CASSWGLARDTGELFF.

Note on this clone: The sample holds other DNA sequences that translate to the same CDR3. J is TRBJ2-7 and V is TRBV7-9, with no clear D. Trimming cost V 2 bases and J 7 bases, with 6 bases left between them. The CDR3 has 11 amino acids. CDR1 and CDR2 from the germline V gene are SEHNR and FQNEAQ (reference sequence). This CDR3 is CASSLNYEQYF. CDR3 DNA: TGTGCCAGCAGCTTAAATTATGAGCAGTACTTC.

In DNA form, the CDR3 reads TGCGCCAGCAGCTCTGGAGGGACAGGCGAAAAACTGTTTTTT. Encoded protein: CASSSGGTGEKLFF. This chain joins TRBV5-1 and TRBJ1-4; 8 bases agree with TRBD1. This CDR3 is built from 14 residues. V lost 3 bases and J lost 8; bases outside the gene matches: 6. Germline V lookup: CDR1 SGHRS, CDR2 YFSETQ.

This clone was recorded only once. The gene calls are TRBV18 and TRBJ1-5; D gene uncertain. In germline, CDR1 is KGHSH, CDR2 LQKENI. CDR3 length: 13 amino acids. V shed 2 bases and J shed 5 bases, with 7 bases lying between them. The CDR3 DNA sequence: TGTGCCAGCTCACCAGGAAGGGATCAGCCCCAGCATTTT. Its translation is CASSPGRDQPQHF. Looking up the rest from reference TRBV18 and TRBJ1-5 gives the full variable domain: NAGVMQNPRHLVRRRGQEARLRCSPMKGHSHVYWYRQLPEEGLKFMVYLQKENIIDESGMPKERFSAEFPKEGPSILRIQQVVRGDSAAYFCASSPGRDQPQHFGDGTRLSIL.

This clone was detected only a few times. This chain uses TRBV11-1 with TRBJ1-4; D not resolved. Germline CDR1 SGHAT, CDR2 FQDESV (reference sequence). Trimming removed 3 bases at V and 8 bases at J, with 10 bases between. The CDR3 length is 13 residues. DNA for the CDR3: TGTGCCAGCAGCTTGGGAGTGGAAGAAAAACTGTTTTTT. Residues: CASSLGVEEKLFF.

The table lists this clone with a few counts. This chain connects TRBV6-5 to TRBJ2-1; 11 bases map to TRBD2. The junction had 6 bases not matched to a gene; V was cut back by 6 bases and J by 5 bases. Germline CDR1 reads MNHEY; CDR2 reads SVGAGI. The CDR3 length is 15 residues. The CDR3 reads CASRTLAGGHNEQFF. The CDR3 DNA follows: TGTGCCAGCAGAACATTAGCGGGAGGGCACAATGAGCAGTTCTTC.

The chain employs TRBV10-3 and TRBJ2-5, with D hard to call. V lost 2 bases and J lost 4, with 5 bases in between. The germline V gene encodes CDR1 ENHRY and CDR2 SYGVKD. This CDR3 has 12 amino acids. The CDR3 is CAISEVGETQYF. The CDR3 nucleotides read TGTGCCATCAGTGAGGTCGGAGAGACCCAGTACTTC.

This clone showed up just a few times. The chain carries TRBV5-1 and TRBJ1-4; a weak D match, TRBD1 (6 bases). The CDR3 is made up of 14 amino acids. Trimming took off 6 bases at V and 5 bases at J, with 14 bases between the two ends. Germline-derived CDR1 and CDR2 are SGHRS and YFSETQ. For the CDR3, the DNA is TGCGCCAGCACCGGAGGGGGGGCAAATGAAAAACTGTTTTTT. Its protein is CASTGGGANEKLFF.

The chain joins TRBV6-5 to TRBJ1-6; no clear D. The CDR3 is 13 amino acids. V gave up 8 bases and J gave up 7 bases, with 12 bases separating them. Germline CDR1 and CDR2: MNHEY and SVGAGI. CDR3 DNA: TGTGCCAGCTGCCAGTCGCACAATTCACCCCTCCACTTT. This translates into CASCQSHNSPLHF.

The genes are TRBV29-1 and TRBJ2-3, with D uncertain. V lost 5 bases, J lost 2 bases, and 8 bases lay in between. The CDR3 is 12 amino acids. The V gene's germline CDR1 is SQVTM and CDR2 ANQGSEA. The CDR3 coding sequence is TGCAGCGTTACTGGGTACACAGATACGCAGTATTTT. Encoded protein: CSVTGYTDTQYF.

The chain links TRBV6-5 to TRBJ2-1; no clear D gene. The germline V and J ends were trimmed by 6 bases and 0 bases, with 12 bases remaining between them. Germline V gives CDR1 MNHEY, CDR2 SVGAGI. The CDR3 is 15 residues long. CDR3 in amino acids: CASSLAYSSYNEQFF. The DNA of the CDR3 is TGTGCCAGCAGCCTGGCATATAGCTCCTACAATGAGCAGTTCTTC.

This chain connects TRBV5-8 to TRBJ2-7, with TRBD1 as a possible D gene (5 bases). CDR3 length equals 15 residues. Germline V gene lookup returns CDR1 SGHTS and CDR2 YDEGEE. V was clipped by 0 bases and J by 0 bases, with 10 bases between them. CDR3 in DNA: TGTGCCAGCAGCTTGGGAAGGGGCCTCTCCTACGAGCAGTACTTC. It codes for CASSLGRGLSYEQYF.

This clone was counted a single time. The chain combines TRBV29-1 with TRBJ2-1; maybe TRBD1 (6 bases). Germline-derived CDR1 and CDR2 are SQVTM and ANQGSEA. This CDR3 spans 16 amino acids. CDR3 sequence reads: CTISRRTGSSYNEQFF. The CDR3 DNA is TGCACGATTTCGCGGAGAACAGGGAGCTCCTACAATGAGCAGTTCTTC.